Sequencing of this T cell receptor beta chain was carried out in a study of cytomegalovirus exposure and HLA in healthy donors. Vbeta (60) and Jbeta (13) primers were used in the PCR. This table comes from immunoSEQ multiplex PCR, and its TCRdb copy is limited to in-frame clones, with some not included. Seen here are fewer than 200,000 clones, 75% observed once, and the top ten hold under 3%. This receptor was identified in a woman in her forties or fifties in good health and CMV-seropositive. Input material: PBMCs.

The CDR3 bases are TGTGCCAGCAGCCAAGGACTAGCGGGGACCTACGAGCAGTACTTC. This sequence encodes CASSQGLAGTYEQYF. The V gene is TRBV5-5, the J gene TRBJ2-7; 12 bases are a match to TRBD2. After removal of 4 bases from V and 2 bases from J, the junction contained 4 bases not matched to a gene. The CDR3 runs to 15 residues. The V gene's germline CDR1 is SGHKS and CDR2 YYEKEE (reference sequence).